This entry lists 31 T cell receptor beta chains sequenced from one sample in a study of Ad26.COV2.S vaccination and SARS-CoV-2 variants. Libraries were prepared by immunoSEQ multiplex PCR; TCRdb keeps only in-frame clonotypes and omits some of them. In the table there are about 680,000 clones, 89% of which are singletons. As to treatment: around 19 received Ad26.COV2.S at low or high dose, single or two shots; 5 received placebo; per-sample allocation not given. Samples were taken on day 63 after the first vaccine or placebo injection. This specimen was peripheral blood, taken in a trial of Ad26.COV2.S vaccine versus placebo. All receptors come from a person between 18 and 60 years old who received the Ad26.COV2.S COVID-19 vaccine or a placebo.

This chain links TRBV3-1 (or the pseudogene TRBV3-2) with TRBJ1-1; unclear D gene. Germline V gives CDR1 LGHDT, CDR2 YNNKEL (reference sequence). V dropped 2 bases and J dropped 0 bases, with 13 bases sitting between them. This CDR3 region has 16 residues. The chain's CDR3 is CASSQQDRRVNTEAFF. CDR3 DNA: TGTGCCAGCAGCCAACAAGACCGAAGGGTGAACACTGAAGCTTTCTTT.

This clone was observed a single time. The gene calls are TRBV2 and TRBJ2-1, with 9 bases fitting TRBD2. The CDR3 extends over 16 amino acids. J lost 9 bases, V lost 6 bases, and 15 bases had no gene match. Germline CDR1 SNHLY, CDR2 FYNNEI. The CDR3 spells CASRREGLTSSSEQFF. In nucleotides, the CDR3 is TGTGCCAGCAGGCGGGAGGGATTGACTAGTTCCAGTGAGCAGTTCTTC. The full variable domain, its missing parts supplied by reference TRBV2 and TRBJ2-1, is EPEVTQTPSHQVTQMGQEVILRCVPISNHLYFYWYRQILGQKVEFLVSFYNNEISEKSEIFDDQFSVERPDGSNFTLKIRSTKLEDSAMYFCASRREGLTSSSEQFFGPGTRLTVL.

The V call is TRBV5-1, the J call TRBJ1-1, with D perhaps TRBD1 (5 bases). Per the germline V gene, CDR1 is SGHRS and CDR2 is YFSETQ. The CDR3 has 15 residues. Trimming removed 4 bases at V and 4 bases at J, with 17 bases between. The CDR3, as DNA: TGCGCCAGCAGCCCCGGGACCCTGGGGGTCACTGAAGCTTTCTTT. Translating gives CASSPGTLGVTEAFF.

The rearrangement joins TRBV7-2 to TRBJ2-2, with D tentatively TRBD1 (6 bases). V was clipped by 4 bases and J by 1 base, with 13 bases between them. This CDR3 has 16 amino acids. The V gene's germline CDR1 is SGHTA and CDR2 FQGNSA. The CDR3 bases are TGTGCCAGCAGCTCGTCCGGGACACGGAACACCGGGGAGCTGTTTTTT. Translating gives CASSSSGTRNTGELFF.

The genes are TRBV29-1 and TRBJ1-2; 7 bases are shared with TRBD1. CDR3 length: 12 amino acids. The trim removed 8 bases at V and 7 bases at J, leaving 10 bases unmatched. The germline CDR1 and CDR2 sequences are SQVTM and ANQGSEA. The CDR3 DNA follows: TGCAGCACTGACAGGGCCCTGGGTGGCTACACCTTC. As protein: CSTDRALGGYTF.

This chain joins TRBV30 and TRBJ2-5, with TRBD2 identical over 7 bases. The CDR3 contains 14 residues. CDR1 and CDR2 (germline): GTSNPN, SVGIG (reference sequence). J lost 4 bases, V lost 2 bases, and 7 bases had no gene match. The CDR3 region has the DNA TGTGCCTGGAGTTCTGGACTAGGCAGAGAGACCCAGTACTTC. It translates to CAWSSGLGRETQYF.

This clone was detected once. The chain recombines TRBV5-1 with TRBJ1-1; D might be TRBD1 (5 bases). The CDR3 is made up of 14 amino acids. The germline V and J ends were trimmed by 6 bases and 2 bases, with 14 bases remaining between them. Germline loops: CDR1 SGHRS, CDR2 YFSETQ. CDR3 DNA sequence: TGCGCCAGCACCCCGGTAGGGGTCAACACTGAAGCTTTCTTT. Its protein is CASTPVGVNTEAFF.

This clone was counted a few times. V and J are TRBV19 and TRBJ2-7; D is possibly TRBD2 (6 bases). Trimming pared 3 bases from V and 0 bases from J, leaving 12 bases between. The CDR3 covers 15 residues. Germline V gene data show CDR1 as LNHDA and CDR2 as SQIVND (reference sequence). CDR3 in DNA: TGTGCCAGTAGTATTCTGGCTAGCGACTCCTACGAGCAGTACTTC. It is translated as CASSILASDSYEQYF. Filled out from reference TRBV19 and TRBJ2-7, the complete variable domain reads DGGITQSPKYLFRKEGQNVTLSCEQNLNHDAMYWYRQDPGQGLRLIYYSQIVNDFQKGDIAEGYSVSREKKESFPLTVTSAQKNPTAFYLCASSILASDSYEQYFGPGTRLTVT.

The rearrangement uses TRBV11-2 and TRBJ2-3, with D possibly TRBD1 on 5 matching bases. V lost 6 bases to trimming and J lost 9 bases, with 13 bases between them. The CDR3 covers 12 residues. CDR1 and CDR2 (germline): SGHAT, FQNNGV. The CDR3 region has the DNA TGTGCCAGCAGAGCTACCCCAGGGACGCAGTATTTT. Amino acid sequence: CASRATPGTQYF.

The CDR3 DNA reads TGTGCCAGCAGGGCGGGACAGCTCTACGAGCAGTACTTC. Its translation: CASRAGQLYEQYF. J is TRBJ2-7 and V is TRBV19; TRBD1 is a possible D gene (7 bases). The CDR3 has 13 residues. In germline, CDR1 is LNHDA, CDR2 SQIVND (reference sequence). The ends were cut back, 9 bases at V and 3 bases at J, with 15 bases in the middle.

This rearrangement joins TRBV14 to TRBJ2-3; TRBD2 matches 11 bases. The CDR3 sequence is 16 residues long. The germline V gene has CDR1 SGHDN and CDR2 FVKESK. Trimming removed 5 bases from V and 0 bases from J; junction bases left unmatched: 4. The CDR3 sequence: CASSATSGRSTDTQYF. For the CDR3, the DNA is TGTGCCAGCAGCGCAACTAGCGGGAGAAGCACAGATACGCAGTATTTT.

This clone was seen just once. V usage is TRBV11-2 and J usage is TRBJ2-1, with a possible D match to TRBD2 (5 bases). The V end lost 3 bases, the J end lost 9 bases, and 15 bases lay between the germline ends. Germline V lookup: CDR1 SGHAT, CDR2 FQNNGV. This CDR3 is built from 14 residues. The DNA of the CDR3 is TGTGCCAGCAGCTTGGGCCAAAATCGGGGTGAGCAGTTCTTC. Translating gives CASSLGQNRGEQFF.

The genes are TRBV3-1 (or the pseudogene TRBV3-2) and TRBJ1-4; D ambiguous. The CDR3 totals 17 residues. Trimming stripped 4 bases from V and 0 bases from J, with 15 bases between. Germline loops: CDR1 LGHDT, CDR2 YNNKEL (reference sequence). The CDR3 here is CASSLTGDPTTNEKLFF. In DNA form, the CDR3 reads TGTGCCAGCAGCCTTACTGGAGACCCAACAACTAATGAAAAACTGTTTTTT.

Written as DNA, the CDR3 is TGTGCCAGCAGCTTAAATGGAGGTCCTACCGGGGAGCTGTTTTTT. Protein product: CASSLNGGPTGELFF. V and J are TRBV7-3 and TRBJ2-2; D is possibly TRBD2 (5 bases). This CDR3 has 15 amino acids. Trimming left V 1 base short and J 5 bases short, with 11 bases between. CDR1 is SGHTA, CDR2 FQGTGA, per germline.

The chain couples TRBV5-6 to TRBJ2-2, with D hard to call. The ends were cut back, 4 bases at V and 2 bases at J, with 3 bases in the middle. Germline V gene lookup returns CDR1 SGHDT and CDR2 YYEEEE. The length of the CDR3 is 12 residues. In DNA form, the CDR3 reads TGTGCCAGCAGCCTTAACACCGGGGAGCTGTTTTTT. It translates to CASSLNTGELFF.

This rearrangement joins TRBV6-5 to TRBJ2-7, with D tentatively TRBD2 (7 bases). Germline V gene sequence: CDR1 MNHEY, CDR2 SVGAGI. The CDR3 spans 11 residues. The CDR3 coding sequence is TGTGTAGGGGGGAGGGGGGACGAGCAGTACTTC. It yields the protein CVGGRGDEQYF.

The rearrangement joins TRBV9 to TRBJ2-2; the D gene is possibly TRBD2 (5 bases). The CDR3 contains 15 residues. V shed 3 bases and J shed 1 base, with 10 bases lying between them. Germline lookup yields CDR1 SGDLS and CDR2 YYNGEE. DNA for the CDR3: TGTGCCAGCAGCGCAACGGACTGGAACACCGGGGAGCTGTTTTTT. As protein: CASSATDWNTGELFF.

This clone was counted many times. This chain's CDR3 is CATSGSGRAQETQYF. The CDR3 DNA is TGTGCCACCAGTGGTAGCGGGAGGGCCCAAGAGACCCAGTACTTC. V is TRBV24-1 and J is TRBJ2-5; 11 bases align to TRBD2. Trimming cost V 5 bases and J 1 base; bases outside gene matches: 2. The CDR3 is 15 amino acids. Germline V gene lookup returns CDR1 KGHDR and CDR2 SFDVKD.

This chain connects TRBV7-2 to TRBJ1-1, with D maybe TRBD1 (6 bases). V gave up 5 bases and J gave up 4 bases, with 14 bases separating them. There are 14 residues in the CDR3. Germline-derived CDR1 and CDR2 are SGHTA and FQGNSA. Here the CDR3 reads CASSAYRVSTEAFF. The CDR3 coding sequence is TGTGCCAGCAGCGCATACAGGGTTAGCACTGAAGCTTTCTTT.

The chain uses TRBV4-3 and TRBJ2-1, with TRBD2 matching 10 bases. The CDR3 length is 17 residues. Germline CDR1 LGHNA, CDR2 YSLEER. Trimming at V came to 0 bases and at J to 8 bases, leaving 10 bases not matched to a gene. CDR3 in DNA: TGCGCCAGCAGCCAAGATAGGGGGACTAGCGCCATCCATGAGCAGTTCTTC. Translating it yields CASSQDRGTSAIHEQFF.

This sequence joins TRBV30 and TRBJ1-1; D call uncertain. Germline CDR1 is GTSNPN and CDR2 is SVGIG (reference sequence). The ends were cut back, 8 bases at V and 0 bases at J, with 7 bases in the middle. This CDR3 comprises 11 residues. DNA of the CDR3: TGTGCCGCGGTTATGAACACTGAAGCTTTCTTT. Protein: CAAVMNTEAFF.

The chain has TRBV29-1 and TRBJ1-1, with 7 bases identical to TRBD1. The J segment lost 0 bases and the V segment lost 7 bases, leaving 20 bases of the junction unmatched. There are 18 residues in the CDR3. CDR1 and CDR2 (germline): SQVTM, ANQGSEA. The CDR3 DNA is TGCAGCGCTAAGATAACAGGGGCCAAAACGTGGATGAACACTGAAGCTTTCTTT. Protein sequence: CSAKITGAKTWMNTEAFF. Filled out from reference TRBV29-1 and TRBJ1-1, the complete variable domain reads SAVISQKPSRDICQRGTSLTIQCQVDSQVTMMFWYRQQPGQSLTLIATANQGSEATYESGFVIDKFPISRPNLTFSTLTVSNMSPEDSSIYLCSAKITGAKTWMNTEAFFGQGTRLTVV.

J is TRBJ2-1 and V is TRBV24-1; 8 bases map to TRBD2. This CDR3 contains 18 residues. V lost 0 bases and J lost 6; bases outside the gene matches: 12. Germline values: CDR1 KGHDR, CDR2 SFDVKD. CDR3 sequence reads: CATSDLPPTSGSFNEQFF. As DNA, the CDR3 is TGTGCCACCAGTGATTTGCCCCCTACCAGCGGGAGTTTCAATGAGCAGTTCTTC.

The chain links TRBV18 to TRBJ2-2; a possible D gene is TRBD2 (6 bases). This CDR3 is built from 14 residues. From germline, CDR1 is KGHSH and CDR2 LQKENI. V lost 6 bases and J 2 bases, leaving 10 bases between the germline ends. CDR3 amino acids: CASSGTQNTGELFF. The CDR3 DNA is TGTGCCAGCTCGGGGACTCAAAACACCGGGGAGCTGTTTTTT.

The chain carries TRBV19 and TRBJ1-5, with 9 positions matching TRBD1. The junction had 11 bases not matched to a gene; V was cut back by 8 bases and J by 0 bases. The CDR3 totals 17 residues. The germline V gene has CDR1 LNHDA and CDR2 SQIVND (reference sequence). This CDR3 is CASGIGTGPHSNQPQHF. Here the CDR3 DNA reads TGTGCCAGTGGGATTGGGACAGGGCCCCATAGCAATCAGCCCCAGCATTTT.

The genes are TRBV3-1 (or the pseudogene TRBV3-2) and TRBJ2-7; D not certain. Germline-derived CDR1 and CDR2 are LGHDT and YNNKEL (reference sequence). The CDR3 totals 13 residues. V was trimmed by 3 bases and J by 3 bases, leaving 9 bases between them. CDR3 DNA: TGTGCCAGCAGCCAGGTTCCCGTCTACGAGCAGTACTTC. Translated, it gives CASSQVPVYEQYF.

This chain connects TRBV20-1 to TRBJ2-3, with D unclear. Trimming removed 1 base from V and 8 bases from J, with 7 bases in between. There are 11 residues in the CDR3. CDR1 is DFQATT, CDR2 SNEGSKA, per germline (reference sequence). CDR3: CSARGPGTQYF. CDR3 bases: TGCAGTGCTAGAGGACCAGGTACGCAGTATTTT.

In DNA, the CDR3 is TGTGCCAGCAGCCCCGGGCAGGGGGCCGCTCAGCCCCAGCATTTT. As protein: CASSPGQGAAQPQHF. This chain connects TRBV7-2 to TRBJ1-5; 8 nucleotides agree with TRBD1. The CDR3 length is 15 residues. Per germline, CDR1 SGHTA and CDR2 FQGNSA. After removal of 5 bases from V and 6 bases from J, the junction contained 9 bases not matched to a gene. The full variable domain, in which reference TRBV7-2 and TRBJ1-5 provide the parts outside the CDR3, is GAGVSQSPSNKVTEKGKDVELRCDPISGHTALYWYRQSLGQGLEFLIYFQGNSAPDKSGLPSDRFSAERTGGSVSTLTIQRTQQEDSAVYLCASSPGQGAAQPQHFGDGTRLSIL.

V and J are TRBV18 and TRBJ2-2; 7 bases align to TRBD1. The J segment lost 1 base and the V segment lost 3 bases, leaving 2 bases of the junction unmatched. Germline values: CDR1 KGHSH, CDR2 LQKENI. This CDR3 is built from 15 residues. CDR3 loop: CASSPQGENTGELFF. The CDR3 coding sequence is TGTGCCAGCTCACCTCAGGGGGAGAACACCGGGGAGCTGTTTTTT.

Written as DNA, the CDR3 is TGTGCCAGCAGCTTGGCAGTGGGCTCTGGAAACACCATATATTTT. The encoded protein is CASSLAVGSGNTIYF. The chain is built from TRBV5-5 and TRBJ1-3; no reliable D call. From germline, CDR1 is SGHKS and CDR2 YYEKEE (reference sequence). CDR3 length equals 15 residues. V was shortened by 0 bases and J by 0 bases, with 7 bases between the two germline ends.

The chain links TRBV16 to TRBJ1-1; D call uncertain. Germline loops: CDR1 KGHSY, CDR2 FQNENV. The CDR3 is 14 residues long. With 0 bases removed from V and 5 bases from J, the gap between germline ends came to 10 bases. The CDR3 region is CASSQSQVRTEAFF. Written as DNA, the CDR3 is TGTGCCAGCAGCCAATCGCAGGTTCGAACTGAAGCTTTCTTT.